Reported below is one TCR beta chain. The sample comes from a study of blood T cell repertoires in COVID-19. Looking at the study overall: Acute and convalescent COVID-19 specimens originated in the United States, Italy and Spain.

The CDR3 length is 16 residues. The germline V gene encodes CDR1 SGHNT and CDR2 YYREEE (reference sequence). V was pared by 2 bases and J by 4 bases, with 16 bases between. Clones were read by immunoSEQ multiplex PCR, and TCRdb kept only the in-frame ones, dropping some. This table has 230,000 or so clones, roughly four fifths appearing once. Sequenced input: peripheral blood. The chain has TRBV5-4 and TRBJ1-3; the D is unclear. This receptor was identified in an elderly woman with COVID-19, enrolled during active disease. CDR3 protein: CASSFGEATSGNTIYF. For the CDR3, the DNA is TGTGCCAGCAGCTTCGGCGAGGCAACCTCCGGAAACACCATATATTTT.